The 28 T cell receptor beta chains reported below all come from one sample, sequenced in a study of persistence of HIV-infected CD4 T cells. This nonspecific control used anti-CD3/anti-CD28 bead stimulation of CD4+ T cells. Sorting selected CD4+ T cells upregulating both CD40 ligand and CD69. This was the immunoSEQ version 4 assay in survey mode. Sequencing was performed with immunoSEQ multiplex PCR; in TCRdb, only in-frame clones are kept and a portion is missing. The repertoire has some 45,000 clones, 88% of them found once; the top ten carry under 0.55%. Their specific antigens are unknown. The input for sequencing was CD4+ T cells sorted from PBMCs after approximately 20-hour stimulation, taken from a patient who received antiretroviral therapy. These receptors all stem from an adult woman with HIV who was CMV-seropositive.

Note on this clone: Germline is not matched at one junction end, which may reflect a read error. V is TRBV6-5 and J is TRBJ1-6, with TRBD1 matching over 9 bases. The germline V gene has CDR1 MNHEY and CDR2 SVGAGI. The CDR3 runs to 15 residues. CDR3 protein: CASSYSQGANSPLRF. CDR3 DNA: TGTGCCAGCAGTTACTCACAGGGGGCGAATTCACCCCTCCGCTTT.

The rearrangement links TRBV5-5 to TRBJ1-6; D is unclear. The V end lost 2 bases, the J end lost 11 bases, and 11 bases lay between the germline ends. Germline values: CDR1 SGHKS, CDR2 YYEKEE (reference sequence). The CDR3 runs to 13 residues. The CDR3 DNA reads TGTGCCAGCAGCTTCCGGGTTGAACCACCCCTCCACTTT. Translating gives CASSFRVEPPLHF.

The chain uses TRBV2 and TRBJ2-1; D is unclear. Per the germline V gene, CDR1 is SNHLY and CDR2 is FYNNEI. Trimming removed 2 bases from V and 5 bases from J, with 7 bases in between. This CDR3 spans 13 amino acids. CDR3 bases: TGTGCCAGCAGTGAAAATCTTCACAATGAGCAGTTCTTC. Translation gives CASSENLHNEQFF.

The CDR3 protein is CASSYVWGGDTEAFF. The CDR3 DNA reads as TGTGCCAGCAGTTACGTGTGGGGAGGCGACACTGAAGCTTTCTTT. This rearrangement joins TRBV6-5 to TRBJ1-1; D is unclear. The V end was cut by 2 bases, the J end by 3 bases, with 13 bases between. This CDR3 region has 15 residues. The V gene's germline CDR1 is MNHEY and CDR2 SVGAGI.

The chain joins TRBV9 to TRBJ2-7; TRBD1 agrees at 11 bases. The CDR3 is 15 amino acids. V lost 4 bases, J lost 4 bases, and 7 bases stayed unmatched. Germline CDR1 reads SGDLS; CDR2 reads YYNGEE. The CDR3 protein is CASSPRTGGSYEQYF. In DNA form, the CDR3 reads TGTGCCAGCAGCCCCCGGACAGGGGGCTCTTACGAGCAGTACTTC. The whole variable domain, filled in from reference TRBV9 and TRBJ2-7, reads DSGVTQTPKHLITATGQRVTLRCSPRSGDLSVYWYQQSLDQGLQFLIQYYNGEERAKGNILERFSAQQFPDLHSELNLSSLELGDSALYFCASSPRTGGSYEQYFGPGTRLTVT.

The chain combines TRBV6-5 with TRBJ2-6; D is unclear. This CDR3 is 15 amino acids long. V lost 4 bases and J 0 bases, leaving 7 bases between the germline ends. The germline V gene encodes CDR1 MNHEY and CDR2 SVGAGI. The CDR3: CASSLSFSGANVLTF. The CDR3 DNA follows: TGTGCCAGCAGTTTATCCTTCTCTGGGGCCAACGTCCTGACTTTC.

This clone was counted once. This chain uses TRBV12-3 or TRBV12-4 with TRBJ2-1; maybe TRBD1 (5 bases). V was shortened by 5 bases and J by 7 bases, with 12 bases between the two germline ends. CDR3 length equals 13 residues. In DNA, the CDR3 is TGTGCCAGCAGTGAAAGGGCAGGGAATGAGCAGTTCTTC. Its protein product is CASSERAGNEQFF.

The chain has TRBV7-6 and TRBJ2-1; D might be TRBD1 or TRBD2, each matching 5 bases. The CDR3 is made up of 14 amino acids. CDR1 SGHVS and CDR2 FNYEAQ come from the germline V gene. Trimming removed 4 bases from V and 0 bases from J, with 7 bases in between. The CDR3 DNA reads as TGTGCCAGCAGCTCAGGGAGCTCCTACAATGAGCAGTTCTTC. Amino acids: CASSSGSSYNEQFF.

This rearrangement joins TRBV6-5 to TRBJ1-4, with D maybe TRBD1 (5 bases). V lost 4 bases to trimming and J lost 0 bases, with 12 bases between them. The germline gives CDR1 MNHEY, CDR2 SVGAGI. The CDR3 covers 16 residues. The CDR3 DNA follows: TGTGCCAGCAGTTTCGGACAAAGTGCAACTAATGAAAAACTGTTTTTT. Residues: CASSFGQSATNEKLFF.

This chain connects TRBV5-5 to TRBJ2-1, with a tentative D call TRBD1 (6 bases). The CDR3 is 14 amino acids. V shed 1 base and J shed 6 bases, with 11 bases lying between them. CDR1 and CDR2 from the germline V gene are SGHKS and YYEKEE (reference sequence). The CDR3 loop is CASSLTGPSNEQFF. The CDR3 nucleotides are TGTGCCAGCAGCTTGACAGGGCCCAGCAATGAGCAGTTCTTC.

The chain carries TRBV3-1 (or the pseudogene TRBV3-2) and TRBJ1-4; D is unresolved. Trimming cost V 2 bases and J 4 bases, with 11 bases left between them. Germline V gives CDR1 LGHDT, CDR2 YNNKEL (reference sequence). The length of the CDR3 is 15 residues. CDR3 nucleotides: TGTGCCAGCAGCCAAAATGTGGGGAGTAATGAAAAACTGTTTTTT. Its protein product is CASSQNVGSNEKLFF.

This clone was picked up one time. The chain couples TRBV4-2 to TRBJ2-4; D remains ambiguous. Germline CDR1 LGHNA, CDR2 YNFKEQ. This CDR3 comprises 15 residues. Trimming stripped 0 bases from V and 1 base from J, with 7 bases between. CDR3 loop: CASSQEATAKNIQYF. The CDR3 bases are TGTGCCAGCAGCCAAGAAGCAACTGCCAAAAACATTCAGTACTTC.

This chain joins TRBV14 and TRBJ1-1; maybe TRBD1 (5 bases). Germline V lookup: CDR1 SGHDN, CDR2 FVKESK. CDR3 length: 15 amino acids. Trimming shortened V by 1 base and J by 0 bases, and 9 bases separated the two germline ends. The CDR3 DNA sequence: TGTGCCAGCAGCCAAGTTGGGGGACTGAACACTGAAGCTTTCTTT. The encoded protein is CASSQVGGLNTEAFF.

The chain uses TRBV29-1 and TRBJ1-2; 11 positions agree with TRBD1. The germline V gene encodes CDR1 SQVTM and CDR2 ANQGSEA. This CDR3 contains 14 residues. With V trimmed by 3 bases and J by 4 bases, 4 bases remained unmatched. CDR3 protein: CSVDPDRGPYGYTF. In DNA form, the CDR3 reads TGCAGCGTTGATCCGGACAGGGGGCCCTATGGCTACACCTTC.

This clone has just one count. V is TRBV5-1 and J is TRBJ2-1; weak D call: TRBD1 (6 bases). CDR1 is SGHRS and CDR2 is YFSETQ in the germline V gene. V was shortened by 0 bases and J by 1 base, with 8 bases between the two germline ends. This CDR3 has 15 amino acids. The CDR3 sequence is CASSLVRGSYNEQFF. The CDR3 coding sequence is TGCGCCAGCAGCTTGGTAAGGGGGTCCTACAATGAGCAGTTCTTC.

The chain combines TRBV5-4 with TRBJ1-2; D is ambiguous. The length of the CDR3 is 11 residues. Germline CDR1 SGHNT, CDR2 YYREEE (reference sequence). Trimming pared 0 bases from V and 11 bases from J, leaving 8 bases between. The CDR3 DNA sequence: TGTGCCAGCAGCTTGGTATCGGAGTACACCTTC. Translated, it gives CASSLVSEYTF.

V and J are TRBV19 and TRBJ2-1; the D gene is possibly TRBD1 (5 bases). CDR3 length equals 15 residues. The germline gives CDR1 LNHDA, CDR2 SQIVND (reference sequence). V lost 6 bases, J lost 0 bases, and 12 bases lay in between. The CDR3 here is CASRKDKNSYNEQFF. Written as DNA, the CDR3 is TGTGCCAGTAGGAAGGACAAAAACTCCTACAATGAGCAGTTCTTC.

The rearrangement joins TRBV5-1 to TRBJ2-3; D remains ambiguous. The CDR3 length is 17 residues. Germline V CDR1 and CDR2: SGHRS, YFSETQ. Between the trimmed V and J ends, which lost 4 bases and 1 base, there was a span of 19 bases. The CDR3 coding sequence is TGCGCCAGCAGCCTGGCCGGGTCATCGTGGGGCACAGATACGCAGTATTTT. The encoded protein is CASSLAGSSWGTDTQYF.

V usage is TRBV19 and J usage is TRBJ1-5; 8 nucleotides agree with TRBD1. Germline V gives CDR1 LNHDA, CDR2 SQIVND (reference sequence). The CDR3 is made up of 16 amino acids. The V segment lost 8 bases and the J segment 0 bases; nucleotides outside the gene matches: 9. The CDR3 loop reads CASGTGPKNSNQPQHF. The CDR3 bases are TGTGCCAGTGGGACAGGTCCGAAGAATAGCAATCAGCCCCAGCATTTT.

CDR3 DNA: TGTGCCAGCAGCTTTTCCTGGGCCCAAGAGACCCAGTACTTC. Translation: CASSFSWAQETQYF. The chain carries TRBV11-3 and TRBJ2-5; the D is unclear. CDR3 length equals 14 residues. CDR1 and CDR2 from the germline V gene are SGHNT and YENEEA. The germline V and J ends were trimmed by 3 bases and 1 base, with 9 bases remaining between them.

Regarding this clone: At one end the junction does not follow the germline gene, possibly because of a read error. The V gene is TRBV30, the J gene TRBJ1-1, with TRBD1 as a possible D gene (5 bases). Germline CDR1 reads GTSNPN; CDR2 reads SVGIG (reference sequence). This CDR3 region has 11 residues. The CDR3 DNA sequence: TGTGCCTGGAGTGTACGGACGGGGGTAGTCTTT. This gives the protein CAWSVRTGVVF. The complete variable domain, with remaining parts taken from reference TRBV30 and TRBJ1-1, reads SQTIHQWPATLVQPVGSPLSLECTVEGTSNPNLYWYRQAAGRGLQLLFYSVGIGQISSEVPQNLSASRPQDRQFILSSKKLLLSDSGFYLCAWSVRTGVVFGQGTRLTVV.

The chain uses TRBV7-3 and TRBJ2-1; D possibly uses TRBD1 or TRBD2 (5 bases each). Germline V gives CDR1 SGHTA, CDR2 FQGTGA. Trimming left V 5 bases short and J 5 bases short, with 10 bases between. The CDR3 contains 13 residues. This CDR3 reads CASSRGDHNEQFF. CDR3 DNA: TGTGCCAGCAGCCGAGGGGACCACAATGAGCAGTTCTTC. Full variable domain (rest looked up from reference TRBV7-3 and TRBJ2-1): GAGVSQTPSNKVTEKGKYVELRCDPISGHTALYWYRQSLGQGPEFLIYFQGTGAADDSGLPNDRFFAVRPEGSVSTLKIQRTERGDSAVYLCASSRGDHNEQFFGPGTRLTVL.

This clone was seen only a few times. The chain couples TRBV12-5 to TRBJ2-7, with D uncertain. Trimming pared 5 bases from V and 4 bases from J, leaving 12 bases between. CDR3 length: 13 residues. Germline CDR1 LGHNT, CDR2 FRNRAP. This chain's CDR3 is CASGLTEKYEQYF. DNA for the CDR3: TGTGCTAGTGGTCTAACAGAGAAATACGAGCAGTACTTC.

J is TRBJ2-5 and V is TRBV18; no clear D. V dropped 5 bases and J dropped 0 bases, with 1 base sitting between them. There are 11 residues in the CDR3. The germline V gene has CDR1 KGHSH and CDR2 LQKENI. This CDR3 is CASSYQETQYF. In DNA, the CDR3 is TGTGCCAGCTCATACCAAGAGACCCAGTACTTC. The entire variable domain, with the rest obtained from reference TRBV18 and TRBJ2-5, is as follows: NAGVMQNPRHLVRRRGQEARLRCSPMKGHSHVYWYRQLPEEGLKFMVYLQKENIIDESGMPKERFSAEFPKEGPSILRIQQVVRGDSAAYFCASSYQETQYFGPGTRLLVL.

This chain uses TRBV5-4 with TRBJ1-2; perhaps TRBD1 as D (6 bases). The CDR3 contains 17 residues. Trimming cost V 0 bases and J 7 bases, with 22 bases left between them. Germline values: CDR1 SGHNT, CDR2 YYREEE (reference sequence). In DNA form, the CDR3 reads TGTGCCAGCAGCTTGGGGGTCTCGGGGGCTAGTTTAGGTGGCTACACCTTC. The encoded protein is CASSLGVSGASLGGYTF. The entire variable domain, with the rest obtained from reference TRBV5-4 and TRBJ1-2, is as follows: ETGVTQSPTHLIKTRGQQVTLRCSSQSGHNTVSWYQQALGQGPQFIFQYYREEENGRGNFPPRFSGLQFPNYSSELNVNALELDDSALYLCASSLGVSGASLGGYTFGSGTRLTVV.

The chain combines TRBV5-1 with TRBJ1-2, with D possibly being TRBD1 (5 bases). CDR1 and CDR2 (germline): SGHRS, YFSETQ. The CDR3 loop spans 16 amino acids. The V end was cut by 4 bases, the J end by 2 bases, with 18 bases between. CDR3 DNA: TGCGCCAGCAGCCCAGTCGGACCACACAGGAACTATGGCTACACCTTC. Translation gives CASSPVGPHRNYGYTF.

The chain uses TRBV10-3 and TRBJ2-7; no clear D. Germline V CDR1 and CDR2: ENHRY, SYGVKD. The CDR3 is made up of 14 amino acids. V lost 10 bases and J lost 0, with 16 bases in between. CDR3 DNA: TGTGCCACCATGGACCTGCCCCTCTCCTACGAGCAGTACGTC. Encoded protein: CATMDLPLSYEQYV.

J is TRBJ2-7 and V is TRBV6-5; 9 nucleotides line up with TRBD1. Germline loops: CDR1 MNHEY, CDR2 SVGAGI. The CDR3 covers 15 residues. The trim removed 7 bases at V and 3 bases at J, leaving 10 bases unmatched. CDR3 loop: CASIFPGTGFYEQYF. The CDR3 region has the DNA TGTGCCAGCATTTTCCCCGGGACAGGGTTCTACGAGCAGTACTTC.